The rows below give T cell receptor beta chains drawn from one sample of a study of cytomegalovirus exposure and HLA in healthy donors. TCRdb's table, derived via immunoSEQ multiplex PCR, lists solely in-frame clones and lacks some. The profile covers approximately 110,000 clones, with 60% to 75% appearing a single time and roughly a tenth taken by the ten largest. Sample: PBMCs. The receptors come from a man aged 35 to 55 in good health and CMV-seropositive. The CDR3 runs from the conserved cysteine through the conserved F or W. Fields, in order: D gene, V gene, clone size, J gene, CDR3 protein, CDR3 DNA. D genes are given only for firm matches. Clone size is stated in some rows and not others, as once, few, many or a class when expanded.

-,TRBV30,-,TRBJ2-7,CAWSVGGAEEQYF,TGTGCCTGGAGTGTGGGGGGAGCAGAGGAGCAGTACTTC
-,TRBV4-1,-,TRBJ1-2,CASSRDDRTGGSGYTF,TGCGCCAGCAGCCGGGATGATAGGACGGGGGGCTCTGGCTACACCTTC
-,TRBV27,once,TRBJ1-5,CASSLQGYSNQPQHF,TGTGCCAGCAGTTTACAGGGATACAGCAATCAGCCCCAGCATTTT
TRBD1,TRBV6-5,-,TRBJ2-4,CASRVTGGLQNIQYF,TGTGCCAGCAGGGTGACAGGGGGCCTTCAAAACATTCAGTACTTC
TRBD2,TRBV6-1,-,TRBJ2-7,CASSEVGGRALRYEQYF,TGTGCCAGCAGTGAAGTCGGCGGGAGGGCCTTGCGATACGAGCAGTACTTC
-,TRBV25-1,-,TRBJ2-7,CASSDPTGRSSPSYEQYF,TGTGCCAGCAGTGATCCTACGGGGAGGTCCTCCCCCTCCTACGAGCAGTACTTC
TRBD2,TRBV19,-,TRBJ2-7,CASSLGLAESYEQYF,TGTGCCAGTAGTCTGGGACTAGCGGAGTCTTACGAGCAGTACTTC
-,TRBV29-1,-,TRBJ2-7,CSVVLQGVGEQYF,TGCAGCGTTGTGTTACAGGGAGTCGGGGAGCAGTACTTC
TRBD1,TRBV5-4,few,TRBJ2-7,CASSHQGAEGEQYF,TGTGCCAGCAGCCACCAGGGGGCCGAGGGCGAGCAGTACTTC
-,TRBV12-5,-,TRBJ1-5,CASFQPPGNNQPQHF,TGTGCTAGTTTCCAGCCCCCCGGGAACAATCAGCCCCAGCATTTT
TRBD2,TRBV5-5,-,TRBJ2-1,CASSLEGRGNEQFF,TGTGCCAGCAGCTTGGAGGGGAGGGGAAATGAGCAGTTCTTC
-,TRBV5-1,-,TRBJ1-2,CASSLDTGNYGYTF,TGCGCCAGCAGCTTGGATACGGGAAACTATGGCTACACCTTC
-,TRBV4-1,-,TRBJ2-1,CASSQDQGGYNEQFF,TGCGCCAGCAGCCAAGATCAGGGAGGATACAATGAGCAGTTCTTC
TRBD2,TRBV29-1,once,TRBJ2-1,CSVVFDTSGTSGSYNEQFF,TGCAGCGTTGTCTTTGATACCTCCGGGACTAGCGGGAGTTACAATGAGCAGTTCTTC
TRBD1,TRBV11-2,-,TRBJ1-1,CASSLYQKGQGQAFF,TGTGCCAGCAGCCTTTACCAGAAGGGACAGGGGCAAGCTTTCTTT
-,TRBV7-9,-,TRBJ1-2,CASSLGQTNYGYTF,TGTGCCAGCAGCTTAGGACAGACTAACTATGGCTACACCTTC
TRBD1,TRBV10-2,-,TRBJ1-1,CASRSGTDLPWNTEAFF,TGCGCCAGCAGGTCCGGGACAGATCTGCCCTGGAACACTGAAGCTTTCTTT
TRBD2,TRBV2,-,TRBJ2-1,CASSGRTSEYNEQFF,TGTGCCAGCAGTGGGAGGACTAGTGAATACAATGAGCAGTTCTTC
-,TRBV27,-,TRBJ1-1,CASSLGRGTEAFF,TGTGCCAGCAGTCTCGGGAGGGGCACTGAAGCTTTCTTT
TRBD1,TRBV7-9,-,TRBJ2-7,CASSGQGSSYEQYF,TGTGCCAGCAGTGGACAGGGAAGCTCCTACGAGCAGTACTTC
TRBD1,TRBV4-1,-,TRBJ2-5,CASSPQTGAQETQYF,TGCGCCAGCAGCCCTCAGACAGGGGCTCAAGAGACCCAGTACTTC
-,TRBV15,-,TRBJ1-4,CATSRPGVVVEKLFF,TGTGCCACCAGCCGGCCGGGGGTTGTGGTTGAAAAACTGTTTTTT
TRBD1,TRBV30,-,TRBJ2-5,CAWSPPGGQETQYF,TGTGCCTGGAGTCCCCCAGGGGGTCAAGAGACCCAGTACTTC
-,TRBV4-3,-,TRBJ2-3,CASSQGEADTQYF,TGCGCCAGCAGCCAGGGGGAGGCAGATACGCAGTATTTT
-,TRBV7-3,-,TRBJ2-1,CASSLHGGLGDEQFF,TGTGCCAGCAGCTTACATGGAGGGCTAGGGGATGAGCAGTTCTTC
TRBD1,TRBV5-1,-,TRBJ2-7,CASSLEGQGGEQYF,TGCGCCAGCAGCTTGGAGGGACAGGGAGGCGAGCAGTACTTT
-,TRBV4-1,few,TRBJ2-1,CASSQVGTGNNEQFF,TGCGCCAGCAGCCAAGTGGGTACAGGGAACAATGAGCAGTTCTTC
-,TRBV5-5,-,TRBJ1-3,CASSPERIFSGNTIYF,TGTGCCAGCAGCCCGGAGCGCATATTCTCTGGAAACACCATATATTTT
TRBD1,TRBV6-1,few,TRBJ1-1,CASSGTGQDQKAFF,TGTGCCAGCAGCGGGACAGGACAGGACCAAAAGGCTTTCTTT
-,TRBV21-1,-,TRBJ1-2,CASHREAAYGYTF,TGTGCCAGCCATCGGGAGGCGGCATATGGCTACACCTTC
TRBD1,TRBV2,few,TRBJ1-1,CASSVGTGGSGTEAFF,TGTGCCAGCAGTGTCGGGACAGGGGGCTCGGGCACTGAAGCTTTCTTT
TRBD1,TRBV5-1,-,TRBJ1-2,CASSTGTGYYGYTF,TGCGCCAGCAGCACCGGGACAGGGTACTATGGCTACACCTTC
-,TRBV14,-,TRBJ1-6,CASMGEGSNSPLHF,TGTGCCAGCATGGGAGAGGGTTCTAATTCACCCCTCCACTTT
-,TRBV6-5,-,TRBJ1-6,CASSYSRGSYNSPLHF,TGTGCCAGCAGTTACTCCCGGGGATCCTATAATTCACCCCTCCACTTT
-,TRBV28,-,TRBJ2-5,CASTSRETQYF,TGTGCCAGCACTTCTCGGGAGACCCAGTACTTC
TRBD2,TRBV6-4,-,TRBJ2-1,CASSDSAGVRAYEQFF,TGTGCCAGCAGTGACTCAGCGGGAGTGCGCGCGTATGAGCAGTTCTTC
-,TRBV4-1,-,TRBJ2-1,CASSQDGGVWGSTSSEEQFF,TGCGCCAGCAGCCAAGATGGAGGGGTTTGGGGGAGTACATCTTCAGAGGAGCAGTTCTTC
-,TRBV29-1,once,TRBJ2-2,CSVEAAGPGELFF,TGCAGCGTTGAAGCGGCGGGGCCCGGGGAGCTGTTTTTT
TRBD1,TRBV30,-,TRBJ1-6,CAWSVGTAFNSPLHF,TGTGCCTGGAGTGTAGGGACAGCTTTTAATTCACCCCTCCACTTT